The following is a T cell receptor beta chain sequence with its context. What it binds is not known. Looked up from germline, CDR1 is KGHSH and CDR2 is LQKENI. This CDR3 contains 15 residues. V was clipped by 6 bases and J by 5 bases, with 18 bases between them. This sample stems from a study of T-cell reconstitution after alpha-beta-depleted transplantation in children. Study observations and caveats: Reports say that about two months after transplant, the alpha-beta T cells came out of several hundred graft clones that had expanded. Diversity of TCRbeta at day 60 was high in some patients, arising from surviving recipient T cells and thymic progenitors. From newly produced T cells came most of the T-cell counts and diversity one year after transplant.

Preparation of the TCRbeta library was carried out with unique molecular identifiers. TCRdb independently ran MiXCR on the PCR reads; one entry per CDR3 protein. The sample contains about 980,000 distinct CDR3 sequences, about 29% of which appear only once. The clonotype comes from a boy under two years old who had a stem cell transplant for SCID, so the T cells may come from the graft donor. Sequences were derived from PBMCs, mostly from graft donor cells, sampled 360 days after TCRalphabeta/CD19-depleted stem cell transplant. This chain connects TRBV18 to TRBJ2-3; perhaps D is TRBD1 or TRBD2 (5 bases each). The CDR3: CASSPRTGTGDTQYF. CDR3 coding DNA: TGTGCCAGCTCCCCGCGGACGGGGACGGGAGATACGCAGTATTTT.